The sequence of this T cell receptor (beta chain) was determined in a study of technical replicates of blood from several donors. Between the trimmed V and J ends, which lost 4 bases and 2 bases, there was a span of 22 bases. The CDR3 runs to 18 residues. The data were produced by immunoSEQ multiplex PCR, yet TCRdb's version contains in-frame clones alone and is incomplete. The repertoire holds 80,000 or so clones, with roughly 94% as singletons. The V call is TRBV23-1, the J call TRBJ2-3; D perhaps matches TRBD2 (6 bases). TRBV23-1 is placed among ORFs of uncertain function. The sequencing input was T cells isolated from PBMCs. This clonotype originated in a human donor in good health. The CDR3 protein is CASSRARERTHYTDTQYF. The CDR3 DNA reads TGCGCCAGCAGTCGGGCACGGGAGCGCACCCACTACACAGATACGCAGTATTTT.